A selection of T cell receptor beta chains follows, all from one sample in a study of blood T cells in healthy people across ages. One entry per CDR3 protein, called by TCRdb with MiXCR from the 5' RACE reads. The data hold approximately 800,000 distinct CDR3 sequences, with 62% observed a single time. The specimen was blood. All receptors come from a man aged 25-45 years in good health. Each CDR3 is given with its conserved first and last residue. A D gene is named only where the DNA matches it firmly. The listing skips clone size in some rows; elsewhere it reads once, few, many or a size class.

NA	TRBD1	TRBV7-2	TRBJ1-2	CASSSRQGGGYTF	TGTGCCAGCAGCTCCCGACAGGGCGGTGGCTACACCTTC
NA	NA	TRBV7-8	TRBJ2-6	CASSSDPGVLTF	TGTGCCAGCAGCTCGGACCCGGGAGTCCTGACTTTC
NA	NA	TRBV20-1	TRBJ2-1	CSARDQLEQFF	TGCAGTGCTAGAGACCAGCTTGAGCAGTTCTTC
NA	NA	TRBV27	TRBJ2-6	CASGNTGANVLTF	TGTGCCAGCGGAAACACTGGGGCCAACGTCCTGACTTTC
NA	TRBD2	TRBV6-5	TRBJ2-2	CASSYPTSGGAGELFF	TGTGCCAGCAGTTACCCGACTAGCGGGGGGGCCGGGGAGCTGTTTTTT
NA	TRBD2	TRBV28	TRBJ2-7	CASSLGTNGREQYF	TGTGCCAGCAGTTTAGGCACGAACGGGAGGGAGCAGTACTTC
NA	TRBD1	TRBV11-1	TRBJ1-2	CASRAGTGWYYGYTF	TGTGCCAGCAGAGCCGGGACAGGGTGGTACTATGGCTACACCTTC
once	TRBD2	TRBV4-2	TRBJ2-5	CASSQATSGIAETQYF	TGTGCCAGCAGCCAGGCCACTAGCGGCATTGCAGAGACCCAGTACTTC
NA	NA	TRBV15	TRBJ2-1	CAASTVDNNEQFF	TGTGCCGCCAGTACAGTGGACAACAATGAGCAGTTCTTC
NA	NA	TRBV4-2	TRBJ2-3	CASSQNSASYTDTQYF	TGTGCCAGCAGCCAGAATTCCGCTTCTTACACAGATACGCAGTATTTT
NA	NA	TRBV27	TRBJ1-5	CASSLLGSNQPQHF	TGTGCCAGCAGTTTGTTGGGTAGCAATCAGCCCCAGCATTTT
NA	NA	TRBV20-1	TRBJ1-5	CSASSGMQPQHF	TGCAGTGCTAGTTCGGGGATGCAGCCCCAGCATTTT
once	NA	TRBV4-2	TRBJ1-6	CASSQVSPEDSPLHF	TGTGCCAGCAGCCAAGTGTCCCCGGAAGATTCACCCCTCCACTTT
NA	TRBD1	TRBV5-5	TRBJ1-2	CASRPGQEPYGYTF	TGTGCCAGCAGACCTGGACAGGAGCCCTATGGCTACACCTTC
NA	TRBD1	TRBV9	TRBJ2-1	CASSADRGRSSYNEQFF	TGTGCCAGCAGCGCGGACAGGGGAAGGAGCTCCTACAATGAGCAGTTCTTC
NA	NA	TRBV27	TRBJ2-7	CASSFVGREQYF	TGTGCCAGCAGTTTCGTTGGTCGCGAGCAGTACTTC
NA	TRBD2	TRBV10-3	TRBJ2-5	CAISATLSGVQETQYF	TGTGCCATCAGTGCCACACTTAGCGGGGTACAAGAGACCCAGTACTTC
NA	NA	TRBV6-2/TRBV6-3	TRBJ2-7	CASRYTTREQYF	TGTGCCAGCAGATACACCACTCGGGAGCAGTACTTC
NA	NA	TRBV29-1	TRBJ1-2	CSVEEVPGPYGYTF	TGCAGCGTTGAAGAAGTCCCAGGGCCCTATGGCTACACCTTC
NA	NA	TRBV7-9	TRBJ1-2	CASSLGEGLTVYGYTF	TGTGCCAGCAGCTTAGGCGAGGGCCTGACCGTCTATGGCTACACCTTC
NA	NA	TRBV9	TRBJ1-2	CASSPGAEVNYGYTF	TGTGCCAGCAGCCCGGGGGCGGAGGTTAACTATGGCTACACCTTC
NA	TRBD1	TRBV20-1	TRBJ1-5	CSARVLPRQGISSNQPQHF	TGCAGTGCTAGAGTACTCCCGCGACAGGGGATTTCTAGCAATCAGCCCCAGCATTTT
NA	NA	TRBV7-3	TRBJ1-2	CASARGQSNYGYTF	TGTGCCAGCGCCCGGGGCCAGTCCAACTATGGCTACACCTTC
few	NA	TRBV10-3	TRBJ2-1	CAISESQEYNEQFF	TGTGCCATCAGTGAGTCCCAGGAATACAATGAGCAGTTCTTC
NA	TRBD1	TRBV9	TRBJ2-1	CASSVGDRGHDEQFF	TGTGCCAGCAGCGTAGGGGACAGGGGGCATGATGAGCAGTTCTTC
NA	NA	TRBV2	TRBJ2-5	CASSEGGAYQETQYF	TGTGCCAGCAGTGAAGGCGGGGCGTACCAAGAGACCCAGTACTTC
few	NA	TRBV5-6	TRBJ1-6	CASSLDRRYNSPLHF	TGTGCCAGCAGCTTGGATCGCAGGTATAATTCACCCCTCCACTTT
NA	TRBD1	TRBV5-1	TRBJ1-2	CASSFTGTGNGYTF	TGCGCCAGCAGCTTTACCGGGACAGGGAATGGCTACACCTTC
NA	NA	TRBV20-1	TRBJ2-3	CSARDRPTGHSTDTQYF	TGCAGTGCTAGGGACCGACCCACAGGCCACAGCACAGATACGCAGTATTTT
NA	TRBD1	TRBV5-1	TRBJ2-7	CASSLAGTGDINEQYF	TGCGCCAGCAGCTTGGCCGGGACAGGGGACATCAACGAGCAGTACTTC
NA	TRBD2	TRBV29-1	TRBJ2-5	CSVVVAGGETQYF	TGCAGCGTTGTAGTAGCGGGCGGAGAGACCCAGTACTTC